These T cell receptor beta chains were read from a single sample in a study of T cells in Graves' hyperthyroidism and ophthalmopathy. TCRdb itself ran the multiplex PCR reads through MiXCR, one entry per CDR3 protein. The table lists 300,000 to 450,000 distinct CDR3 sequences, about 25% of them singletons. The specimen sequenced was blood. All receptors derive from a man aged 50-59 years with Graves' hyperthyroidism. Each CDR3 is given with its conserved first and last residue. The D gene is left open where the match is weak. Rows give clone size only sometimes, using once, few, many, or a class for an expanded clone.

- TRBJ2-4 TRBV15 - CATRGSELAKNIQYF TGTGCCACCCGGGGGTCCGAGCTGGCCAAAAACATTCAGTACTTC
- TRBJ2-7 TRBV7-7 many CASSFSRRLPGYGQYF TGTGCCAGCAGCTTTAGCCGGAGACTCCCCGGGTATGGGCAGTACTTC
- TRBJ2-2 TRBV7-9 - CASSFAGVGTAGELFF TGTGCCAGCAGCTTTGCCGGGGTGGGAACGGCCGGGGAGCTGTTTTTT
- TRBJ2-2 TRBV3-1 few CASSQLLAGELFF TGTGCCAGCAGCCAACTCCTTGCCGGGGAGCTGTTTTTT
TRBD2 TRBJ2-3 TRBV9 few CASSGLAGGSSTDTQYF TGTGCCAGCAGCGGACTAGCGGGAGGCAGTAGCACAGATACGCAGTATTTT
TRBD2 TRBJ2-5 TRBV5-1 - CASSPGGLAGGGETQYF TGCGCCAGCAGCCCCGGAGGTCTAGCGGGAGGAGGGGAGACCCAGTACTTC
TRBD2 TRBJ2-1 TRBV24-1 - CATSGGSGTKFNEQFF TGTGCCACCAGTGGAGGGAGCGGGACCAAGTTCAATGAGCAGTTCTTC
- TRBJ2-5 TRBV7-8 few CASLSSVLETQYF TGTGCCTCCTTATCTAGTGTGTTAGAGACCCAGTACTTC
- TRBJ2-1 TRBV3-1 - CASSQVGRGSYNEQFF TGTGCCAGCAGCCAAGTTGGACGCGGGTCCTACAATGAGCAGTTCTTC
- TRBJ2-5 TRBV2 - CASTRGQLQETQYF TGTGCCAGCACCCGTGGGCAGCTCCAAGAGACCCAGTACTTC
TRBD1 TRBJ1-1 TRBV30 - CACGDRRNTEAFF TGTGCCTGTGGGGACAGGCGGAACACTGAAGCTTTCTTT
- TRBJ2-7 TRBV20-1 few CSAENSIGDEQYF TGCAGTGCGGAAAACTCCATCGGGGACGAGCAGTACTTC
- TRBJ2-1 TRBV20-1 few CSARGVGYNEQFF TGCAGTGCTAGGGGGGTGGGGTACAATGAGCAGTTCTTC
- TRBJ1-1 TRBV5-1 once CASSLGERGNTEAFF TGCGCCAGCAGCTTAGGGGAAAGGGGGAACACTGAAGCTTTCTTT
- TRBJ1-1 TRBV7-3 few CASSSGTTNTEAFF TGTGCCAGCAGCTCCGGGACAACGAACACTGAAGCTTTCTTT
TRBD1 TRBJ1-1 TRBV25-1 - CASRGAGQGNTEAFF TGTGCCAGCAGGGGCGCAGGACAGGGGAACACTGAAGCTTTCTTT
- TRBJ2-5 TRBV12-3/TRBV12-4 - CASSFRGVDQETQYF TGTGCCAGCAGTTTCCGGGGCGTCGATCAAGAGACCCAGTACTTC
- TRBJ1-5 TRBV6-2/TRBV6-3 - CASSDDRRPGQPQHF TGTGCCAGCAGCGACGACAGGAGACCCGGCCAGCCCCAGCATTTT
- TRBJ1-1 TRBV6-1 few CAYQAGVNTEAFF TGTGCCTACCAGGCAGGGGTGAACACTGAAGCTTTCTTT
TRBD2 TRBJ2-7 TRBV20-1 few CSARPGLASGEQYF TGCAGTGCTAGGCCGGGACTAGCGTCCGGCGAGCAGTACTTC
- TRBJ2-3 TRBV9 - CASSGSTSTDTQYF TGTGCCAGCAGCGGGTCTACTAGCACAGATACGCAGTATTTT
TRBD2 TRBJ2-3 TRBV7-3 - CASSPGLTSESTDTQYF TGTGCCAGCAGCCCTGGTCTGACTAGCGAGAGCACAGATACGCAGTATTTT